This passage covers 5 T cell receptor beta chains from one sample sequenced in a study of cytomegalovirus exposure and HLA in healthy donors (dated by TCRdb to about 2017). The receptor library was made with the immunoSEQ multiplex PCR assay. This is the immuneACCESS table as TCRdb keeps it, with only in-frame sequences that have V and J called. A part of the clones is gone; compared with another copy, unresolved V genes explain less than half, and the rest is unexplained. The sample table shows hundreds of thousands of clones, and around 90% are seen once. The biggest ten clones account for approximately 3.1% of the sample. Sequenced material: PBMCs. Every receptor here comes from a woman aged 25 to 39 in good health and CMV-seronegative.

The sample holds one count of this clone. This chain links TRBV27 with TRBJ2-7; D possibly matches TRBD1 or TRBD2 (5 bases each). Germline-derived CDR1 and CDR2 are MNHEY and SMNVEV (reference sequence). There are 15 residues in the CDR3. Trimming pared 3 bases from V and 0 bases from J, leaving 12 bases between. CDR3 nucleotides: TGTGCCAGCAGTTTGGGTCCAGGGAGCTCCTACGAGCAGTACTTC. It specifies CASSLGPGSSYEQYF.

The chain combines TRBV10-3 with TRBJ1-2; D unresolved. Trimming shortened V by 4 bases and J by 0 bases, and 6 bases separated the two germline ends. Germline V gene data show CDR1 as ENHRY and CDR2 as SYGVKD. CDR3 size: 13 residues. CDR3 sequence (DNA): TGTGCCATCAGTGTGACAACTAACTATGGCTACACCTTC. Its protein is CAISVTTNYGYTF.

The chain couples TRBV15 to TRBJ2-5, with D uncertain. The CDR3 consists of 13 residues. The germline V and J ends were trimmed by 1 base and 4 bases, with 7 bases remaining between them. The germline V gene has CDR1 LNHNV and CDR2 YYDKDF (reference sequence). CDR3 nucleotides: TGTGCCACCAGCAGAGGCACAGTAGAGACCCAGTACTTC. It specifies CATSRGTVETQYF.

This rearrangement joins TRBV12-1 to TRBJ2-7; the table's D call of TRBD2 was not tested on the DNA. TRBV12-1 has pseudogene status. The CDR3 extends over 15 amino acids. The CDR3 nucleotides read TGTGCCAGCAGCTTTGCTGGGAGACCGCCCTACGAGCAGTACTTC. Translating it yields CASSFAGRPPYEQYF.

The chain combines TRBV7-9 with TRBJ1-2; D might be TRBD1 (5 bases). V was shortened by 5 bases and J by 6 bases, with 13 bases between the two germline ends. The CDR3 has 13 residues. Germline V CDR1 and CDR2: SEHNR, FQNEAQ (reference sequence). CDR3 protein: CASSTRAGDGYTF. CDR3 bases: TGTGCCAGCAGCACCAGGGCCGGGGATGGCTACACCTTC.